The T cell receptor beta chain under discussion was sequenced for a study of blood T cell repertoires in COVID-19. Study-level information: Sources were T cells, B-cell-depleted T cells, or PBMCs; the material itself was cDNA or gDNA.

Participants were aged about 18 to 100 years from about 25 US areas. Cohort placement rested on clinical history that participants reported themselves. The CDR3 contains 16 residues. Between the trimmed V and J ends, which lost 6 bases and 0 bases, there was a span of 15 bases. Germline V gives CDR1 ENHRY, CDR2 SYGVKD. This clone appeared a single time. TCRdb's copy holds only in-frame clones and misses some; the assay was immunoSEQ multiplex PCR. The sample yields about 350,000 clones, roughly 87% seen once. The receptor was derived from a woman in her 30s who had recovered from COVID-19. Sequencing was carried out using PBMCs or T cells enriched from blood (not recorded which). The V gene is TRBV10-3, the J gene TRBJ2-1; D possibly corresponds to TRBD2 (6 bases). CDR3 protein: CAIRNSGGSSYNEQFF. The CDR3 DNA sequence: TGTGCCATCAGGAATAGCGGAGGGAGCTCCTACAATGAGCAGTTCTTC.